Below are 11 T cell receptor beta chains sequenced from a single sample in a study of blood T cells in healthy people across ages. A second PCR, run for about 6 to 12 cycles, used a sample-barcoded 5' primer plus a J-beta primer mix. TCRdb called the 5' RACE reads again in MiXCR, with one record for every CDR3 protein. The sample consists of about 830,000 distinct CDR3 sequences, approximately 65% of them appearing once. The source material was blood. The receptor source for this set is a man aged 25-45 years in good health.

In its sample, this clonotype was seen a few times. The V gene is TRBV28, the J gene TRBJ2-7, with D possibly being TRBD1 or TRBD2 (5 bases each). Looked up from germline, CDR1 is MDHEN and CDR2 is SYDVKM. This CDR3 region has 14 residues. V was clipped by 6 bases and J by 7 bases, with 19 bases between them. CDR3 in amino acids: CASRNPGTLREQYF. Here the CDR3 DNA reads TGTGCCAGCAGGAACCCCGGGACGCTAAGGGAGCAGTACTTC.

This CDR3 is CASSQDQGALGEQYF. The CDR3, as DNA: TGTGCCAGCAGCCAAGACCAGGGCGCGCTAGGAGAGCAGTACTTC. V usage is TRBV4-2 and J usage is TRBJ2-7; TRBD1 might be the D (5 bases). Germline CDR1 LGHNA, CDR2 YNFKEQ. The CDR3 extends over 15 amino acids. V was clipped by 0 bases and J by 7 bases, with 16 bases between them.

The genes are TRBV6-2 or TRBV6-3 and TRBJ2-1; D remains ambiguous. Germline lookup yields CDR1 MNHEY and CDR2 SVGEGT. The CDR3 totals 11 residues. V lost 7 bases and J 4 bases, leaving 5 bases between the germline ends. The CDR3, as DNA: TGTGCCAGCACAATATACAATGAGCAGTTCTTC. As protein: CASTIYNEQFF.

The table lists this clonotype with a few counts. The chain employs TRBV7-9 and TRBJ2-5; D not resolved. Trimming stripped 5 bases from V and 2 bases from J, with 12 bases between. There are 14 residues in the CDR3. Looked up from germline, CDR1 is SEHNR and CDR2 is FQNEAQ (reference sequence). DNA for the CDR3: TGTGCCAGCAGCCTCACGGACGGTCAAGAGACCCAGTACTTC. As protein: CASSLTDGQETQYF. The whole variable domain, remainder taken from reference TRBV7-9 and TRBJ2-5, is DTGVSQNPRHKITKRGQNVTFRCDPISEHNRLYWYRQTLGQGPEFLTYFQNEAQLEKSRLLSDRFSAERPKGSFSTLEIQRTEQGDSAMYLCASSLTDGQETQYFGPGTRLLVL.

A few counts support this clonotype. CDR3 bases: TGTGCCAGCAGAACCGGGACAGGGGGCGTCAACGAGCAGTACTTC. This translates into CASRTGTGGVNEQYF. The chain couples TRBV12-3 or TRBV12-4 to TRBJ2-4, with 12 bases aligning to TRBD1. TRBJ2-7 explains the end of the DNA better; the J call may be wrong. This CDR3 spans 15 amino acids.

This clonotype was observed a few times. The CDR3, as DNA: TGTGCCAGCAGTTATATGGGGTTTGGGGTAGGGTACGAGCAGTACTTC. As protein: CASSYMGFGVGYEQYF. V gene TRBV28 combines with J gene TRBJ2-7; the D is unclear. The V end was cut by 4 bases, the J end by 4 bases, with 20 bases between. This CDR3 is 16 amino acids long. The germline gives CDR1 MDHEN, CDR2 SYDVKM.

The rearrangement links TRBV15 to TRBJ1-2, with unresolved D. CDR1 is LNHNV, CDR2 YYDKDF, per germline (reference sequence). The V end was cut by 0 bases, the J end by 1 base, with 3 bases between. The CDR3 spans 13 residues. CDR3 sequence (DNA): TGTGCCACCAGCAGAGATAATAACTATGGCTACACCTTC. This sequence encodes CATSRDNNYGYTF.

A word on this clonotype: An end of the junction differs from the germline gene, which may be a read error. The rearrangement links TRBV7-9 to TRBJ2-1, with unresolved D. The CDR3 spans 13 residues. Per germline, CDR1 SEHNR and CDR2 FQNEAQ (reference sequence). The CDR3 loop reads CASGLSVYNEQFF. The CDR3 nucleotides are TGTGCCAGCGGCTTAAGCGTATACAATGAGCAGTTCTTC. The whole variable domain, filled in from reference TRBV7-9 and TRBJ2-1, reads DTGVSQNPRHKITKRGQNVTFRCDPISEHNRLYWYRQTLGQGPEFLTYFQNEAQLEKSRLLSDRFSAERPKGSFSTLEIQRTEQGDSAMYLCASGLSVYNEQFFGPGTRLTVL.

In its sample, this clonotype was seen a few times. The chain combines TRBV7-9 with TRBJ2-7; D is ambiguous. Germline CDR1 and CDR2: SEHNR and FQNEAQ (reference sequence). Trimming took off 5 bases at V and 7 bases at J, with 15 bases between the two ends. The CDR3 spans 13 residues. The DNA of the CDR3 is TGTGCCAGCAGCCCGGGTCTTTTTTCGGAGCAGTACTTC. Amino acids: CASSPGLFSEQYF.

This CDR3 reads CASSLGGADSYEQYF. In DNA, the CDR3 is TGTGCCAGCAGTTTGGGGGGAGCAGATAGCTACGAGCAGTACTTC. The V gene is TRBV27, the J gene TRBJ2-7; a weak D match, TRBD2 (6 bases). The CDR3 covers 15 residues. V dropped 3 bases and J dropped 3 bases, with 15 bases sitting between them. Germline loops: CDR1 MNHEY, CDR2 SMNVEV (reference sequence).

As concerns this clonotype: Sequence at one end of the junction differs from germline and may be a read error. V gene TRBV30 combines with J gene TRBJ1-2; unclear D gene. The CDR3 consists of 11 residues. Germline V gene lookup returns CDR1 GTSNPN and CDR2 SVGIG (reference sequence). CDR3: CAGSVGRGYTF. CDR3 bases: TGTGCCGGGAGTGTTGGGAGAGGCTACACCTTC. The variable domain in full, with the rest retrieved from reference TRBV30 and TRBJ1-2, is SQTIHQWPATLVQPVGSPLSLECTVEGTSNPNLYWYRQAAGRGLQLLFYSVGIGQISSEVPQNLSASRPQDRQFILSSKKLLLSDSGFYLCAGSVGRGYTFGSGTRLTVV.